This is a list of T cell receptor beta chains from one sample in a study of blood T cell repertoires in COVID-19. Sequencing was performed with immunoSEQ multiplex PCR; in TCRdb, only in-frame clones are kept and a portion is missing. This table has about 240,000 clones, 80% to 90% appearing once. What was sequenced was peripheral blood. The receptors were sampled from a woman at least 80 years old with COVID-19, enrolled during active disease. Both conserved end residues are part of each CDR3. The D gene is left open where the match is weak. Clone size is stated in some rows and not others, as once, few, many or a class when expanded.

J | size | D | V | DNA | CDR3
TRBJ2-5 | - | - | TRBV29-1 | TGCAGCGTTGAGGGGGCGGATAGAGAGACCCAGTACTTC | CSVEGADRETQYF
TRBJ2-6 | - | - | TRBV6-2/TRBV6-3 | TGTGCCAGCAGTCAGTCTTCTGGGGCCAACGTCCTGACTTTC | CASSQSSGANVLTF
TRBJ2-7 | - | TRBD2 | TRBV11-1 | TGTGCCAGCAGCTCCGCGGGGACTAGCGGTTCCTACGAGCAGTACTTC | CASSSAGTSGSYEQYF
TRBJ2-7 | - | - | TRBV18 | TGTGCCAGCTCACCTAATTCCCTCTACGAGCAGTACTTC | CASSPNSLYEQYF
TRBJ2-1 | - | - | TRBV18 | TGTGCCAGCTCAACTACTCACCGGGAAAAAAATGAGCAGTTCTTC | CASSTTHREKNEQFF
TRBJ2-1 | - | TRBD2 | TRBV25-1 | TGTGCCAGCAGGGCTAGCGGGAGGTTCAATGAGCAGTTCTTC | CASRASGRFNEQFF
TRBJ2-7 | few | - | TRBV5-1 | TGCGCCAGCAGCCCGACAGCCATCGTGGGCGAGCAGTACTTC | CASSPTAIVGEQYF
TRBJ2-1 | once | - | TRBV11-2 | TGTGCCAGCACCGACAGAGGTTGGCTAGCGATATACAATGAGCAGTTCTTC | CASTDRGWLAIYNEQFF
TRBJ1-2 | once | - | TRBV10-3 | TGTGCCATCAGTGAGTTTGCAGGGATTAACTATGGCTACACCTTC | CAISEFAGINYGYTF
TRBJ1-5 | - | TRBD1 | TRBV7-3 | TGTGCCAGCAGGTTGGACAGGAGTTTCAATCAGCCCCAGCATTTT | CASRLDRSFNQPQHF
TRBJ2-7 | - | - | TRBV9 | TGTGCCAGCAGCGTAGCTTCCGGGTTCGCCGAGCAGTACTTC | CASSVASGFAEQYF
TRBJ2-5 | - | - | TRBV5-1 | TGCGCCAGCAGCTTGGGACAGCACGCCCAAGAGACCCAGTACTTC | CASSLGQHAQETQYF
TRBJ1-4 | once | TRBD1 | TRBV18 | TGTGCCAGCTCACCCGGGACAGGGGCAACTAATGAAAAACTGTTTTTT | CASSPGTGATNEKLFF
TRBJ1-1 | once | - | TRBV10-2 | TGCGCCAGCAGTGAGTTGGCCCTTAACACTGAAGCTTTCTTT | CASSELALNTEAFF
TRBJ2-5 | - | TRBD2 | TRBV5-1 | TGCGCCAGCAGCTTGGTGGCTAGCGGCTTGACACGAGAGACCCAGTACTTC | CASSLVASGLTRETQYF
TRBJ1-2 | - | - | TRBV6-2/TRBV6-3 | TGTGCCAGCAGTTTTAGGGGAGGCTATGGCTACACCTTC | CASSFRGGYGYTF
TRBJ2-1 | once | TRBD2 | TRBV5-1 | TGCGCCAGCAGCCCAGGACTAGCGGGGTACAATGAGCAGTTCTTC | CASSPGLAGYNEQFF
TRBJ1-3 | - | - | TRBV11-2 | TGTGCCAGCAGCCAAGGGGAGGGGAGAAATGGAAACACCATATATTTT | CASSQGEGRNGNTIYF
TRBJ1-2 | once | - | TRBV10-3 | TGTGCCATCGAGACAAACTATGGCTACACCTTC | CAIETNYGYTF
TRBJ2-2 | - | TRBD1 | TRBV6-1 | TGTGCCAGCAGTGGATCCGACAGGGGTCGTACCGGGGAGCTGTTTTTT | CASSGSDRGRTGELFF
TRBJ2-2 | - | - | TRBV5-1 | TGCGCCAGCAGCTTGGACAGTTCCACCGGGGAGCTGTTTTTT | CASSLDSSTGELFF
TRBJ1-5 | once | - | TRBV9 | TGTGCCAGCAGCGTCGGGGGACCCAATCAGCCCCAGCATTTT | CASSVGGPNQPQHF
TRBJ1-5 | - | TRBD1 | TRBV7-9 | TGTGCCAGCAGCCCTCGGGGACAGGGCAATCAGCCCCAGCATTTT | CASSPRGQGNQPQHF